This T cell receptor (beta chain) was identified in a study of identical twins. Study-level findings and limits: Invariant cells of the MAIT and iNKT types might have partly distorted the zero-insertion analyses. Where out-of-frame alpha sequences were twin-shared, they showed excess low generation probability.

Points on this clonotype: Its antigen is not known.

V lost 4 bases to trimming and J lost 4 bases; unmatched junction nucleotides: 5. Germline assignment: CDR1 KGHDR and CDR2 SFDVKD. CDR3 length equals 16 residues. A universal primer site was incorporated via template switching, and the cDNA contained unique molecular identifiers. In TCRdb, the 5' RACE reads were re-called with MiXCR into one record per CDR3 protein. The table has 400,000 to 650,000 distinct CDR3 sequences, around 20% seen once. These data also formed part of another study, on T cells expressing NK-cell markers.

The V and J genes are TRBV24-1 and TRBJ2-7; 14 bases match TRBD2. The sequence came from a woman under 30 in good health. Sequencing was performed on CD4+ T cells sorted from blood. The CDR3, as DNA: TGTGCCACCAGTGAACCGGGACTAGCGGGAGAGTACGAGCAGTACTTC. As protein: CATSEPGLAGEYEQYF.